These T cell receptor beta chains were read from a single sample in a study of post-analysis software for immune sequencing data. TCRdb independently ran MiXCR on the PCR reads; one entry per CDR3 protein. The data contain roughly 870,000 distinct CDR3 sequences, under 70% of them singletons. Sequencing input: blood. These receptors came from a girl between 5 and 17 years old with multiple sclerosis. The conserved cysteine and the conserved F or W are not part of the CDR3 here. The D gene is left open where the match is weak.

CDR3 protein: AISETDRGSYEQY
D gene: TRBD1
V gene: TRBV10-3
J gene: TRBJ2-7

CDR3 protein: ASSRIQLTSDTDTQY
D gene: -
V gene: TRBV5-1
J gene: TRBJ2-3

CDR3 protein: ASSQEGATQY
D gene: -
V gene: TRBV19
J gene: TRBJ2-3

CDR3 protein: SDSGFVQETQY
D gene: -
V gene: TRBV29-1
J gene: TRBJ2-5

CDR3 protein: ASSPRRTAGHEQF
D gene: -
V gene: TRBV12-3/TRBV12-4
J gene: TRBJ2-1

CDR3 protein: ASNLGAYTDTQY
D gene: -
V gene: TRBV12-3/TRBV12-4
J gene: TRBJ2-3

CDR3 protein: ASSPRFGAIGETQY
D gene: -
V gene: TRBV4-1
J gene: TRBJ2-5

CDR3 protein: ASSTTSGNLVGANVLT
D gene: TRBD2
V gene: TRBV9
J gene: TRBJ2-6

CDR3 protein: ASSLWRDSEQETQY
D gene: TRBD1
V gene: TRBV28
J gene: TRBJ2-5

CDR3 protein: ASSSGDGRPETQY
D gene: TRBD2
V gene: TRBV5-1
J gene: TRBJ2-5

CDR3 protein: ASSRGRGSSGDTQY
D gene: TRBD2
V gene: TRBV7-8
J gene: TRBJ2-3

CDR3 protein: SVRRGPIAKNIQY
D gene: -
V gene: TRBV29-1
J gene: TRBJ2-4

CDR3 protein: ASSEQGQNTEAF
D gene: -
V gene: TRBV25-1
J gene: TRBJ1-1

CDR3 protein: ASCRDTWTNGYT
D gene: -
V gene: TRBV2
J gene: TRBJ1-2

CDR3 protein: ASSFGTGINEKLF
D gene: -
V gene: TRBV9
J gene: TRBJ1-4

CDR3 protein: ASSQGRDRVKDGYT
D gene: TRBD1
V gene: TRBV4-1
J gene: TRBJ1-2

CDR3 protein: ASSLELVGSGANVLT
D gene: -
V gene: TRBV7-2
J gene: TRBJ2-6

CDR3 protein: ASSLGTSGSRITDTQY
D gene: TRBD2
V gene: TRBV7-2
J gene: TRBJ2-3

CDR3 protein: SAITAAQETQY
D gene: -
V gene: TRBV20-1
J gene: TRBJ2-5

CDR3 protein: ASSGTDWWQY
D gene: TRBD1
V gene: TRBV28
J gene: TRBJ2-5

CDR3 protein: ASSGQRLAKNIQY
D gene: -
V gene: TRBV15
J gene: TRBJ2-4

CDR3 protein: ASSLAVSGKGNEQF
D gene: TRBD2
V gene: TRBV12-3/TRBV12-4
J gene: TRBJ2-1

CDR3 protein: ASSSTSGTATQY
D gene: TRBD2
V gene: TRBV7-3
J gene: TRBJ2-3